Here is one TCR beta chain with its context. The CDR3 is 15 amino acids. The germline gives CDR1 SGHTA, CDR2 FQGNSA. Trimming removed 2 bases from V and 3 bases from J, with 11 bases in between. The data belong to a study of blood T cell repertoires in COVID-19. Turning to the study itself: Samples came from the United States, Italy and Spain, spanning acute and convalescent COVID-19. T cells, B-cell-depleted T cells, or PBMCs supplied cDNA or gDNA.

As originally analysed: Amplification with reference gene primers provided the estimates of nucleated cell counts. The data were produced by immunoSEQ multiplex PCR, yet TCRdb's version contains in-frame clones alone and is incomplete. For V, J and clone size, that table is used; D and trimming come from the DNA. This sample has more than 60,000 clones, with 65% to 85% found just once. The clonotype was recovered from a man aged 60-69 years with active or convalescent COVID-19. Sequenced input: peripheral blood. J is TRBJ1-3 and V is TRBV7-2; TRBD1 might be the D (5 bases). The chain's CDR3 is CASSLSGGVGNTIYF. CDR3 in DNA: TGTGCCAGCAGCTTATCCGGAGGGGTTGGAAACACCATATATTTT.